This T cell receptor (beta chain) was profiled in a study of chemoradiotherapy in HPV16-positive cancers. Samples were taken several times over chemoradiotherapy. Details on this clone: Its specificity is not known.

Clones were sequenced by immunoSEQ multiplex PCR, and TCRdb holds only the in-frame ones, with some missing. The table includes approximately 58,000 clones, under 95% detected once. The CDR3 covers 19 residues. V lost 4 bases and J lost 4; bases outside the gene matches: 19. Germline V gives CDR1 SGHAT, CDR2 FQNNGV. The study's findings and limits: HPV-responsive T-cell expansion during chemoradiotherapy was linked to improved recurrence-free survival in HPV16-positive patients.

The rearrangement uses TRBV11-2 and TRBJ1-3; 7 nucleotides align to TRBD1. This material consisted of blood, taken from a patient who underwent chemoradiotherapy. This sequence originates from a human donor with HPV-associated anogenital cancer. In nucleotides, the CDR3 is TGTGCCAGCAGCTCTGACCCGGGACAGTACTTCCAATGGGGAAACACCATATATTTT. It yields the protein CASSSDPGQYFQWGNTIYF.